This T cell receptor beta chain appears in the sequencing data of a study of post-analysis software for immune sequencing data. The CDR3 covers 15 residues. The germline V gene has CDR1 MNHEY and CDR2 SMNVEV (reference sequence). V dropped 6 bases and J dropped 6; count of bases not matched to a gene: 9. Presence of unique molecular identifiers characterized the TCR beta cDNA libraries. A population of roughly 0.85 to 11 million T cells gave rise to about half a million cDNA molecules. TCRdb reprocessed the PCR reads via MiXCR and lists one record per CDR3 protein. The sample records 650,000 to 850,000 distinct CDR3 sequences, roughly half being singletons. Study-level results: Multiple sclerosis patients had significantly lower normalized Chao1 diversity than controls. When patients were compared with controls, a handful of TRBV segments were more frequent, TRBV5-6, TRBV5-1 and TRBV20-1 among them.

A note on this clonotype: The antigen is not known.

This TCR came from a girl aged 10-17 years with multiple sclerosis. The rearrangement links TRBV27 to TRBJ1-2; 11 nucleotides match TRBD1. Specimen: blood. CDR3 in amino acids: CASSRAWTGGDGYTF. The CDR3 DNA reads TGTGCCAGCAGCCGAGCATGGACAGGGGGCGATGGCTACACCTTC.